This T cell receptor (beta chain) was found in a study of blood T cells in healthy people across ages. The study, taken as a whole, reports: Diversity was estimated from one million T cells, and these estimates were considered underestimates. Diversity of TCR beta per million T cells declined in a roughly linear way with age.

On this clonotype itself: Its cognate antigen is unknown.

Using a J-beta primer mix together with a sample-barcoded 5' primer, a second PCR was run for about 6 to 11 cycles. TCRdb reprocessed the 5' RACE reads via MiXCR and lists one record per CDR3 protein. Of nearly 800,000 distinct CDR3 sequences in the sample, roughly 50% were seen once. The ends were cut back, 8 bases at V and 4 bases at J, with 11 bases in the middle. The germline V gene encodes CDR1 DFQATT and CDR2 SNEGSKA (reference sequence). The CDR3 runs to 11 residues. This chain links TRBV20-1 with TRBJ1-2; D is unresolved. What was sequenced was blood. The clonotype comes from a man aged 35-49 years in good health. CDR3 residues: CSPDGSYGYTF. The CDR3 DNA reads TGCAGTCCGGACGGGAGCTATGGCTACACCTTC.